This is a list of T cell receptor beta chains from one sample in a study of T cell responses to AZD1222 COVID-19 vaccine. Profiled with immunoSEQ multiplex PCR; TCRdb holds only in-frame clones, not every one. The sample lists tens of thousands of clones; roughly nine tenths were seen once. Specimen: peripheral blood, collected 28 days after the second AZD1222 dose. Receptors originate from an adult who received the AZD1222 COVID-19 vaccine. Both conserved end residues are part of each CDR3. The D gene is left open where the match is weak. Expanded clones get a size class; other rows say once, few or many, or leave the size out.

size	D	V	J	CDR3	DNA
.	.	TRBV27	TRBJ1-3	CASSLNAGPGNTIYF	TGTGCCAGCAGTTTAAATGCGGGACCTGGAAACACCATATATTTT
.	.	TRBV3-1/TRBV3-2	TRBJ1-5	CASSQGQANQPQHF	TGTGCCAGCAGCCAAGGACAGGCCAATCAGCCCCAGCATTTT
.	TRBD2	TRBV13	TRBJ2-1	CASSPRTSGGGNEQFF	TGTGCCAGCAGCCCTCGGACTAGCGGGGGAGGGAATGAGCAGTTCTTC
.	.	TRBV6-5	TRBJ1-6	CASSYGTGPNSPLHF	TGTGCCAGCAGTTACGGGACCGGTCCTAATTCACCCCTCCACTTT
.	.	TRBV7-8	TRBJ2-5	CASSLRGVPPETQYF	TGTGCCAGCAGCTTAAGGGGGGTTCCTCCAGAGACCCAGTACTTC
few	.	TRBV29-1	TRBJ1-4	CSVGRGEEKLFF	TGCAGCGTTGGCAGGGGAGAGGAAAAACTGTTTTTT
.	.	TRBV24-1	TRBJ2-2	CATRRIDGELFF	TGTGCCACCAGGAGGATCGACGGGGAGCTGTTTTTT
.	TRBD1	TRBV11-2	TRBJ1-6	CASSYLAGGNNSPLHF	TGTGCCAGCAGCTATCTTGCAGGGGGGAATAATTCACCCCTCCACTTT
.	TRBD2	TRBV4-1	TRBJ2-2	CASSQELAGPGTGELFF	TGCGCCAGCAGCCAAGAACTAGCGGGGCCCGGCACCGGGGAGCTGTTTTTT
.	TRBD1	TRBV19	TRBJ1-2	CASSIVGDRRGYTF	TGTGCCAGTAGTATAGTCGGGGACAGGCGGGGCTACACCTTC
.	TRBD2	TRBV5-1	TRBJ2-3	CASSWGLAGGPTDTQYF	TGCGCCAGCAGCTGGGGACTAGCGGGAGGACCCACAGATACGCAGTATTTT
.	.	TRBV5-6	TRBJ1-2	CASSPTRNYGYTF	TGTGCCAGCAGCCCGACTCGAAACTATGGCTACACCTTC
.	.	TRBV27	TRBJ2-1	CASSPSKSGQIYNEQFF	TGTGCCAGCAGTCCTTCGAAGTCAGGCCAAATATACAATGAGCAGTTCTTC
.	.	TRBV19	TRBJ2-5	CASTLQGPWTQYF	TGTGCCAGTACCCTACAGGGTCCGTGGACCCAGTACTTC
once	TRBD2	TRBV7-9	TRBJ2-7	CASSLRLPSGGNYEQYF	TGTGCCAGCAGCTTACGCCTACCTAGCGGGGGGAACTACGAGCAGTACTTC
.	TRBD2	TRBV6-2/TRBV6-3	TRBJ2-5	CASSIPLAGGAPVVRKTQYF	TGTGCCAGCAGTATCCCACTAGCGGGGGGGGCCCCGGTGGTCCGGAAGACCCAGTACTTC
few	TRBD1	TRBV3-1/TRBV3-2	TRBJ1-5	CASSPHRGQGQPQHF	TGTGCCAGCAGCCCCCATAGGGGGCAGGGACAGCCCCAGCATTTT
.	TRBD2	TRBV5-1	TRBJ2-1	CASSLGGSEQFF	TGCGCCAGCAGCTTGGGCGGGAGTGAGCAGTTCTTC
.	.	TRBV9	TRBJ1-1	CASSGGGKGLTEAFF	TGTGCCAGCAGCGGAGGGGGGAAGGGGTTGACTGAAGCTTTCTTT
.	.	TRBV10-3	TRBJ2-5	CAISDTDRETQYF	TGTGCCATCAGTGACACAGACAGAGAGACCCAGTACTTC
.	.	TRBV20-1	TRBJ1-3	CSASLGGGTGNTIYF	TGCAGTGCTAGTCTGGGAGGAGGAACTGGAAACACCATATATTTT
.	TRBD1	TRBV6-5	TRBJ2-1	CASSNRGPYNEQFF	TGTGCCAGCAGTAACAGGGGCCCCTACAATGAGCAGTTCTTC
.	.	TRBV12-5	TRBJ2-2	CASGFLRELFF	TGTGCTAGTGGTTTTTTAAGGGAGCTGTTTTTT
once	TRBD2	TRBV5-8	TRBJ2-3	CASSPFSVLADPTDTQYF	TGTGCCAGCAGCCCCTTCTCCGTACTAGCGGATCCCACAGATACGCAGTATTTT
.	.	TRBV28	TRBJ1-3	CASAISSGNTIYF	TGTGCCAGCGCAATCTCTTCTGGAAACACCATATATTTT
.	TRBD1	TRBV5-1	TRBJ1-2	CASSLSTGQPGLHTF	TGCGCCAGCAGCTTGTCCACGGGACAGCCCGGGCTACATACCTTC
.	.	TRBV15	TRBJ2-3	CATSRADTQYF	TGTGCCACCAGCAGGGCAGATACGCAGTATTTT